The present T cell receptor beta chain was sequenced within a study of blood T cell repertoires in COVID-19. This table comes from immunoSEQ multiplex PCR, and its TCRdb copy is limited to in-frame clones, with some not included. Of about 270,000 clones listed, about 80% are singletons. The receptor comes from a woman aged 45-59 years who had recovered from COVID-19. Input material: peripheral blood.

The CDR3 spells CASRSQGDTEAFF. The CDR3 region has the DNA TGTGCCAGCAGGTCCCAAGGGGACACTGAAGCTTTCTTT. The rearrangement uses TRBV6-5 and TRBJ1-1, with D tentatively TRBD1 (5 bases). The length of the CDR3 is 13 residues. Trimming removed 6 bases at V and 3 bases at J, with 11 bases between. Germline V gene lookup returns CDR1 MNHEY and CDR2 SVGAGI.